The 28 T cell receptor beta chains given below trace back to one sample, sequenced in a study of T-cell memory formation after mild COVID-19 (dated by TCRdb to the early 2020s). Library generation was performed with 5' RACE. Sequenced on an Illumina NovaSeq 6000. The raw public reads went through TCRdb reprocessing: fastp at Q25, MiXCR clone calling, in-frame beta chains kept. Each CDR3 protein gets just one entry, which takes the most common genes and DNA from the rows behind it. In this sample the table shows over 400,000 distinct CDR3 sequences, around 22% of which occur a single time. Of the sample, around 14% is held by the ten largest clones. Sequenced: PBMCs or a T cell subset sorted from them (not recorded which). Receptors originate from an adult woman who had mild COVID-19 (a few samples of this study predate the infection). The sample titles of this study are shuffled in the database, so cell type and time point are left out; the donor was told from shared clones.

This chain connects TRBV7-8 to TRBJ2-7, with 9 bases matching TRBD1. Germline CDR1 SGHVS, CDR2 FQNEAQ. The length of the CDR3 is 16 residues. J was trimmed by 2 bases and V by 2 bases; bases with no gene match: 7. The CDR3 region has the DNA TGTGCCAGCAGCTTAAGTTGGACAGGGGCCACCTACGAGCAGTACTTC. Protein product: CASSLSWTGATYEQYF.

The chain recombines TRBV29-1 with TRBJ2-1; 15 bases line up with TRBD2. The V gene's germline CDR1 is SQVTM and CDR2 ANQGSEA. The CDR3 extends over 18 amino acids. With 3 bases clipped from V and 0 bases from J, the junction kept 6 bases outside the gene matches. The CDR3 DNA is TGCAGCGTTGAGGGACTAGCGGGAGGAACCAGCTCCTACAATGAGCAGTTCTTC. It specifies CSVEGLAGGTSSYNEQFF.

This clonotype was seen a handful of times. The gene calls are TRBV7-3 and TRBJ2-1; 11 bases fit TRBD2. CDR3 length: 15 amino acids. The V gene's germline CDR1 is SGHTA and CDR2 FQGTGA. J was trimmed by 8 bases and V by 5 bases; bases with no gene match: 8. The CDR3 sequence is CASSPLAGGWHEQFF. CDR3 DNA: TGTGCCAGCAGCCCCCTAGCGGGAGGTTGGCATGAGCAGTTCTTC.

The chain is built from TRBV12-3 or TRBV12-4 and TRBJ1-5, with D maybe TRBD1 (5 bases). Trimming stripped 7 bases from V and 5 bases from J, with 15 bases between. CDR3 size: 14 residues. The CDR3 reads CASTTGTPYQPQHF. CDR3 DNA sequence: TGTGCCAGCACTACCGGGACCCCTTATCAGCCCCAGCATTTT.

This clonotype has only a few counts. J is TRBJ2-2 and V is TRBV7-9; a weak D match, TRBD1 (6 bases). Germline CDR1 is SEHNR and CDR2 is FQNEAQ (reference sequence). The CDR3 spans 16 residues. Trimming took off 3 bases at V and 2 bases at J, with 13 bases between the two ends. Here the CDR3 DNA reads TGTGCCAGCAGCTTTGCAGCAGGGGTCAACACCGGGGAGCTGTTTTTT. Encoded protein: CASSFAAGVNTGELFF.

The chain uses TRBV7-2 and TRBJ2-1; D ambiguous. The CDR3 runs 15 residues. Trimming shortened V by 3 bases and J by 2 bases, and 11 bases separated the two germline ends. In germline, CDR1 is SGHTA, CDR2 FQGNSA. Here the CDR3 DNA reads TGTGCCAGCAGCTTGGCTAGGGCGGCCTACAATGAGCAGTTCTTC. This sequence encodes CASSLARAAYNEQFF.

V is TRBV15 and J is TRBJ2-7, with 10 bases matching TRBD1. Trimming removed 3 bases from V and 5 bases from J; junction bases left unmatched: 4. This CDR3 is built from 14 residues. Looked up from germline, CDR1 is LNHNV and CDR2 is YYDKDF (reference sequence). DNA for the CDR3: TGTGCCACCAGCAGCGACAGGGGGCGCGACGAGCAGTACTTC. Its protein is CATSSDRGRDEQYF.

This clonotype was seen ten or more times. The gene calls are TRBV24-1 and TRBJ2-2; D is undetermined. The CDR3 has 14 amino acids. V lost 5 bases, J lost 6 bases, and 12 bases lay in between. The V gene's germline CDR1 is KGHDR and CDR2 SFDVKD. CDR3 bases: TGTGCCACCAGTGGCGCTCCTAACGCCGGGGAGCTGTTTTTT. Translation: CATSGAPNAGELFF.

V is TRBV6-6 and J is TRBJ2-7; TRBD1 matches 9 bases. CDR3 size: 18 residues. Germline V gene sequence: CDR1 MNHNY, CDR2 SVGAGI (reference sequence). J lost 1 base, V lost 6 bases, and 16 bases had no gene match. CDR3 residues: CASSSSFGTGIISYEQYF. The CDR3 nucleotides read TGTGCCAGCAGCTCCTCCTTTGGGACAGGGATTATATCCTACGAGCAGTACTTC.

The chain joins TRBV7-9 to TRBJ1-2, with TRBD1 matching over 10 bases. CDR3 size: 16 residues. The trim removed 6 bases at V and 0 bases at J, leaving 7 bases unmatched. The germline gives CDR1 SEHNR, CDR2 FQNEAQ (reference sequence). CDR3 sequence reads: CASRRQGALANYGYTF. The DNA of the CDR3 is TGTGCCAGCAGAAGACAGGGGGCGCTTGCTAACTATGGCTACACCTTC.

This clonotype was observed a handful of times. The rearrangement uses TRBV4-3 and TRBJ2-7, with D perhaps TRBD2 (6 bases). CDR3 size: 14 residues. V gave up 6 bases and J gave up 3 bases, with 15 bases separating them. Germline-derived CDR1 and CDR2 are LGHNA and YSLEER. CDR3 nucleotides: TGCGCCAGCAGTAAGGGTACTAGCTTCTACGAGCAGTACTTC. Translation: CASSKGTSFYEQYF.

This clonotype was found a few times. V is TRBV19 and J is TRBJ2-6; no definite D call. The germline V and J ends were trimmed by 5 bases and 4 bases, with 9 bases remaining between them. CDR3 length: 14 residues. CDR1 is LNHDA and CDR2 is SQIVND in the germline V gene (reference sequence). The CDR3 coding sequence is TGTGCCAGTAGTTCCGAAGACGGGGCCAACGTCCTGACTTTC. Translation gives CASSSEDGANVLTF.

The rearrangement joins TRBV27 to TRBJ2-3; tentatively, D is TRBD1 (6 bases). V was clipped by 5 bases and J by 2 bases, with 14 bases between them. The CDR3 is 15 amino acids. From germline, CDR1 is MNHEY and CDR2 SMNVEV (reference sequence). The CDR3 DNA sequence: TGTGCCAGCAGTCCAGGGGAAAGGCTCACAGATACGCAGTATTTT. Translated: CASSPGERLTDTQYF.

The chain is built from TRBV6-2 or TRBV6-3 and TRBJ1-5; D gene uncertain. This CDR3 comprises 14 residues. The germline CDR1 and CDR2 sequences are MNHEY and SVGEGT. V was cut by 2 bases and J by 7 bases, with 12 bases left in between. CDR3 sequence: CASSYQVFTQPQHF. The CDR3 DNA sequence: TGTGCCAGCAGTTACCAGGTCTTCACGCAGCCCCAGCATTTT.

The chain uses TRBV5-8 and TRBJ1-1; 8 bases match TRBD1. Trimming took 4 bases from V and 1 from J; bases not matched to a gene: 6. Germline V gene lookup returns CDR1 SGHTS and CDR2 YDEGEE. The length of the CDR3 is 15 residues. As DNA, the CDR3 is TGTGCCAGCAGCGGCGGACAGGGACCGAACACTGAAGCTTTCTTT. The encoded protein is CASSGGQGPNTEAFF.

The genes are TRBV29-1 and TRBJ2-2; 7 bases agree with TRBD1. Germline V gene sequence: CDR1 SQVTM, CDR2 ANQGSEA. The CDR3 has 14 amino acids. The junction had 4 bases not matched to a gene; V was cut back by 6 bases and J by 0 bases. The CDR3 is CSVKGTANTGELFF. CDR3 sequence (DNA): TGCAGCGTGAAAGGGACAGCGAACACCGGGGAGCTGTTTTTT.

The chain couples TRBV12-3 or TRBV12-4 to TRBJ2-1; D uncertain. The V gene lost 7 bases and the J gene lost 7 bases, with 14 bases spanning the gap. The CDR3 is made up of 13 amino acids. Here the CDR3 DNA reads TGTGCCAGCATTGGCCAGAGCTCGAATGAGCAGTTCTTC. This encodes CASIGQSSNEQFF.

The rearrangement uses TRBV10-3 and TRBJ1-1, with D hard to call. The CDR3 sequence is 14 residues long. Germline V gives CDR1 ENHRY, CDR2 SYGVKD. Trimming pared 6 bases from V and 3 bases from J, leaving 14 bases between. This CDR3 is CAIRIYVADTEAFF. The CDR3 nucleotides read TGTGCCATCAGGATATACGTTGCGGACACTGAAGCTTTCTTT.

Ten or more counts support this clonotype. This chain links TRBV24-1 with TRBJ2-1, with 12 bases aligning to TRBD2. CDR3 length equals 16 residues. Germline CDR1 KGHDR, CDR2 SFDVKD. J lost 7 bases, V lost 4 bases, and 7 bases had no gene match. The CDR3 loop is CATSETASGRGNEQFF. CDR3 bases: TGTGCCACCAGTGAGACCGCTAGCGGGAGGGGTAATGAGCAGTTCTTC.

This clonotype was seen more than once but under ten times. The chain couples TRBV7-7 to TRBJ2-5; 13 bases align to TRBD2. This CDR3 is built from 16 residues. Germline CDR1 and CDR2: SSHAT and FNYEAQ (reference sequence). The CDR3 loop is CASGQTGLAGEETQYF. For the CDR3, the DNA is TGTGCTAGCGGACAAACAGGACTAGCGGGAGAAGAGACCCAGTACTTC.

J is TRBJ2-7 and V is TRBV12-3 or TRBV12-4; maybe TRBD1 (5 bases). The ends were cut back, 2 bases at V and 2 bases at J, with 10 bases in the middle. This CDR3 spans 14 amino acids. CDR3 DNA sequence: TGTGCCAGCAGTTTACATCAGGGTGCCTACGAGCAGTACTTC. Residues: CASSLHQGAYEQYF.

This chain uses TRBV24-1 with TRBJ2-1; D is possibly TRBD1 (7 bases). This CDR3 is built from 16 residues. V lost 0 bases and J lost 8, with 16 bases in between. CDR1 is KGHDR, CDR2 SFDVKD, per germline. The CDR3 sequence: CATSDLMAGRGHEQFF. CDR3 DNA: TGTGCCACCAGTGATTTGATGGCGGGAAGGGGGCATGAGCAGTTCTTC.

The chain recombines TRBV7-2 with TRBJ1-5; D ambiguous. From germline, CDR1 is SGHTA and CDR2 FQGNSA. CDR3 size: 15 residues. V was pared by 4 bases and J by 3 bases, with 13 bases between. The chain's CDR3 is CASSSDGHPNQPQHF. In nucleotides, the CDR3 is TGTGCCAGCAGCTCTGACGGGCACCCCAATCAGCCCCAGCATTTT.

This clonotype has a single count. The V and J genes are TRBV7-9 and TRBJ1-2; TRBD1 agrees at 9 bases. V dropped 10 bases and J dropped 1; count of bases not matched to a gene: 7. The CDR3 length is 14 residues. CDR1 and CDR2 from the germline V gene are SEHNR and FQNEAQ (reference sequence). CDR3 in amino acids: CATGTGQDNYGYTF. The CDR3 DNA reads TGTGCCACTGGGACAGGGCAGGATAACTATGGCTACACCTTC.

The J gene is TRBJ2-1, the V gene TRBV9; TRBD2 matches 9 bases. V gave up 4 bases and J gave up 4 bases; unmatched junction bases: 15. This CDR3 contains 18 residues. Germline V gene data show CDR1 as SGDLS and CDR2 as YYNGEE. The CDR3 sequence: CASSLRIAGALTYNEQFF. In DNA form, the CDR3 reads TGTGCCAGCAGCTTACGCATAGCGGGGGCCCTAACTTACAATGAGCAGTTCTTC.

The V call is TRBV3-1, the J call TRBJ2-3; possible D gene TRBD1, 6 bases. This CDR3 comprises 15 residues. Germline CDR1 is LGHDT and CDR2 is YNNKEL (reference sequence). V was trimmed by 5 bases and J by 0 bases, leaving 12 bases between them. CDR3: CASSAGTRSTDTQYF. For the CDR3, the DNA is TGTGCCAGCAGCGCCGGGACACGAAGCACAGATACGCAGTATTTT.

This clonotype was seen at least ten times. The V call is TRBV5-1, the J call TRBJ2-2, with 7 bases lining up with TRBD2. J gave up 3 bases and V 0 bases, and 2 bases lay outside the gene matches. This CDR3 is built from 15 residues. CDR1 is SGHRS and CDR2 is YFSETQ in the germline V gene. CDR3 nucleotide sequence: TGCGCCAGCAGCTTGGCACTAGCGTACACCGGGGAGCTGTTTTTT. It encodes CASSLALAYTGELFF.

This clonotype was seen repeatedly, ten times or more. The J gene is TRBJ2-3, the V gene TRBV20-1; 10 positions agree with TRBD2. Trimming at V came to 6 bases and at J to 2 bases, leaving 17 bases not matched to a gene. The CDR3 spans 18 residues. Looked up from germline, CDR1 is DFQATT and CDR2 is SNEGSKA (reference sequence). As DNA, the CDR3 is TGCAGTGCAACCCCCCCCGGGACTAGCGCGGGATACACAGATACGCAGTATTTT. It specifies CSATPPGTSAGYTDTQYF.